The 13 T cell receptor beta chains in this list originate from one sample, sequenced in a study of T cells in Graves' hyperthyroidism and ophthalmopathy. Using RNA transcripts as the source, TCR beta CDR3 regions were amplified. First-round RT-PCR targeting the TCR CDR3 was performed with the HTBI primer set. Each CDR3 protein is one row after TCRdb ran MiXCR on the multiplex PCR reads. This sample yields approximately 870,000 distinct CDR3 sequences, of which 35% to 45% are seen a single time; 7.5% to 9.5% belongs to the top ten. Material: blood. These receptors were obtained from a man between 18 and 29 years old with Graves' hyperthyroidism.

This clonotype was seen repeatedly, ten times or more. The CDR3 nucleotides are TGTGCCAGCAGCTTAGGCCTTGACTCTGGAAACACCATATATTTT. Residues: CASSLGLDSGNTIYF. The V call is TRBV7-2, the J call TRBJ1-3; D unclear. CDR1 and CDR2 from the germline V gene are SGHTA and FQGNSA. CDR3 length equals 15 residues. Trimming removed 1 base at V and 0 bases at J, with 7 bases between.

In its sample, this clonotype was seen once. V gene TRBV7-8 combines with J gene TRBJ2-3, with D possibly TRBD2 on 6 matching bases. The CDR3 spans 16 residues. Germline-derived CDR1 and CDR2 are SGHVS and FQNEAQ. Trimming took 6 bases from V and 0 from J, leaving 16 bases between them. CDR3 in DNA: TGTGCCAGCAGTTTTTCCTCGCGGGGTAGCACAGATACGCAGTATTTT. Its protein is CASSFSSRGSTDTQYF.

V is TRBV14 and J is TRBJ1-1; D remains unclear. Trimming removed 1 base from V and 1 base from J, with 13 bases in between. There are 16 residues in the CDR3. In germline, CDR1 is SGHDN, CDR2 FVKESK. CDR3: CASSQGFWEGNTEAFF. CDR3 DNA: TGTGCCAGCAGCCAAGGGTTTTGGGAAGGGAACACTGAAGCTTTCTTT.

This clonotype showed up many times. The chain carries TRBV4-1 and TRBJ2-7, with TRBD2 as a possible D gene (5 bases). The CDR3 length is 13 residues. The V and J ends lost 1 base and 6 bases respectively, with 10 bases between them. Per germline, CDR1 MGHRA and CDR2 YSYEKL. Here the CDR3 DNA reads TGCGCCAGCAGCCAAGGTCGGGGTCTCGAGCAGTACTTC. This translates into CASSQGRGLEQYF.

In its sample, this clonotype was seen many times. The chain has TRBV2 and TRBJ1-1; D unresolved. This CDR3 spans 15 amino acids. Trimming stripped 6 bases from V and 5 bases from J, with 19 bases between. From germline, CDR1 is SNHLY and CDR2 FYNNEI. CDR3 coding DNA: TGTGCCAGCAGCCTCAACCGGGAGGGAGGAACTGAAGCTTTCTTT. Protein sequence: CASSLNREGGTEAFF.

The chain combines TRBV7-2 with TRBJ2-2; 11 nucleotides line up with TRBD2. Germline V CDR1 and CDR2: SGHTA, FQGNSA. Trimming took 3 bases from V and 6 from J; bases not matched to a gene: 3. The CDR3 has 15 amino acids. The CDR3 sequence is CASSLGTSGPGELFF. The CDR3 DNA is TGTGCCAGCAGCTTGGGGACTAGCGGACCCGGGGAGCTGTTTTTT. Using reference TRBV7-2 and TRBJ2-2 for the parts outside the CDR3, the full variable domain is GAGVSQSPSNKVTEKGKDVELRCDPISGHTALYWYRQSLGQGLEFLIYFQGNSAPDKSGLPSDRFSAERTGGSVSTLTIQRTQQEDSAVYLCASSLGTSGPGELFFGEGSRLTVL.

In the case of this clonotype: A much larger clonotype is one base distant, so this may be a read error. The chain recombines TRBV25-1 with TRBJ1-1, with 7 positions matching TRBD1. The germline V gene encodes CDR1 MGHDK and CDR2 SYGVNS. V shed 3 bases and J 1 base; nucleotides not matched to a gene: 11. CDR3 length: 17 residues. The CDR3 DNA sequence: TGTGCCAGCAGTGATTCCCCCGGGGCAGGGGGGAACACTGAAGCTTTCTTT. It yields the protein CASSDSPGAGGNTEAFF.

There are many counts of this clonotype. DNA of the CDR3: TGTGCCAGCAGGGCTCAGGGGCTCTATAATTCACCCCTCCACTTT. Translated, it gives CASRAQGLYNSPLHF. The gene calls are TRBV2 and TRBJ1-6, with a tentative D call TRBD1 (6 bases). In germline, CDR1 is SNHLY, CDR2 FYNNEI. This CDR3 has 15 amino acids. The V end lost 6 bases, the J end lost 3 bases, and 12 bases lay between the germline ends. Combining the CDR3 with reference TRBV2 and TRBJ1-6 gives the whole variable domain EPEVTQTPSHQVTQMGQEVILRCVPISNHLYFYWYRQILGQKVEFLVSFYNNEISEKSEIFDDQFSVERPDGSNFTLKIRSTKLEDSAMYFCASRAQGLYNSPLHFGNGTRLTVT.

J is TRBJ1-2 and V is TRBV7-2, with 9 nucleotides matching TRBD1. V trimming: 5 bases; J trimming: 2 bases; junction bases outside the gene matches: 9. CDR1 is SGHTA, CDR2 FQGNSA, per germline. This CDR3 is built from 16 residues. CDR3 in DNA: TGTGCCAGCAGCATTCTGGGACAGGGTTTCAACTATGGCTACACCTTC. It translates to CASSILGQGFNYGYTF. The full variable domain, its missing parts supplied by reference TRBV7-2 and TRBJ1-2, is GAGVSQSPSNKVTEKGKDVELRCDPISGHTALYWYRQSLGQGLEFLIYFQGNSAPDKSGLPSDRFSAERTGGSVSTLTIQRTQQEDSAVYLCASSILGQGFNYGYTFGSGTRLTVV.

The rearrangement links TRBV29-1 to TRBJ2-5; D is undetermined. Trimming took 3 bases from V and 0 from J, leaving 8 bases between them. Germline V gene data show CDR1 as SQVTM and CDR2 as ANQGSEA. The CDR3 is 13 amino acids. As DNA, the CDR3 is TGCAGCGTTGAGGATCCATACCAAGAGACCCAGTACTTC. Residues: CSVEDPYQETQYF.

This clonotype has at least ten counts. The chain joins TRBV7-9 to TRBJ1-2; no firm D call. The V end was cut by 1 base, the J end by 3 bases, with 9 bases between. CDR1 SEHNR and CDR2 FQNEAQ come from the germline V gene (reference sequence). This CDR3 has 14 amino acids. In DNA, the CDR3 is TGTGCCAGCAGCTTAGATACGTTGGACTATGGCTACACCTTC. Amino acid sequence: CASSLDTLDYGYTF.

CDR3 coding DNA: TGCAGCCCCTTTGACAGAAGGGAAAAACTGTTTTTT. Amino acids: CSPFDRREKLFF. The V gene is TRBV29-1, the J gene TRBJ1-4, with D possibly matching TRBD1 (5 bases). Germline CDR1 is SQVTM and CDR2 is ANQGSEA. V lost 8 bases to trimming and J lost 8 bases, with 15 bases between them. The CDR3 runs to 12 residues.

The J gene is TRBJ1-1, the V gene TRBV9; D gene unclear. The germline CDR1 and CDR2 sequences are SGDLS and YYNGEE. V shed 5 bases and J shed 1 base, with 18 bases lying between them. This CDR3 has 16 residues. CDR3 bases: TGTGCCAGCAGTTTACCCCCGTTTGATCCGAACACTGAAGCTTTCTTT. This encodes CASSLPPFDPNTEAFF. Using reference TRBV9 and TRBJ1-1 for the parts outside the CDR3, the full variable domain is DSGVTQTPKHLITATGQRVTLRCSPRSGDLSVYWYQQSLDQGLQFLIQYYNGEERAKGNILERFSAQQFPDLHSELNLSSLELGDSALYFCASSLPPFDPNTEAFFGQGTRLTVV.